The next 10 T cell receptor beta chains were all read from a single sample in a study of shared clonotypes between healthy human individuals (dated by TCRdb to about 2020). The library was produced with the immunoSEQ multiplex PCR assay. In its TCRdb copy, this immuneACCESS table keeps in-frame sequences only and misses some clones. Where compared with another copy, unresolved V genes explain less than half of these, and the others have no known cause. Within this sample are some 1 million clones, with about 70% of them counted one time only. Together, the top ten hold around 1.4% of the sample. Sample: memory CD4+ T cells sorted from blood. This specimen's cell subset or site label, interpreted: CD45RA-negative fraction. The receptors come from a man aged 18 to 30 in good health.

This chain uses TRBV10-2 with TRBJ2-1, with 10 bases that match TRBD2. This CDR3 has 16 amino acids. V shed 4 bases and J 8 bases; nucleotides not matched to a gene: 11. CDR1 and CDR2 (germline): WSHSY, SAAADI. The CDR3 here is CASSGTDTGTSDEQFF. In DNA form, the CDR3 reads TGCGCCAGCAGTGGGACCGACACAGGGACTAGCGATGAGCAGTTCTTC.

In its sample, this clone was seen many times. The chain has TRBV30 and TRBJ1-2, with a possible D match to TRBD1 (5 bases). CDR3 size: 13 residues. V lost 3 bases, J lost 8 bases, and 16 bases lay in between. Germline CDR1 GTSNPN, CDR2 SVGIG (reference sequence). The CDR3 DNA follows: TGTGCCTGGAGCCCTGGGGCACCGGGGGGCTACACCTTC. Protein product: CAWSPGAPGGYTF.

This clone showed up just a few times. Other DNA sequences within the sample encode an identical CDR3. The rearrangement links TRBV2 to TRBJ2-5, with D hard to call. CDR3 size: 13 residues. The V end was cut by 2 bases, the J end by 1 base, with 5 bases between. Germline lookup yields CDR1 SNHLY and CDR2 FYNNEI. CDR3 region: CASSESVQETQYF. CDR3 DNA sequence: TGTGCCAGCAGTGAAAGTGTCCAAGAGACCCAGTACTTC.

This clone came up once. Distinct nucleotide sequences in the sample also encode this CDR3. The V call is TRBV5-4, the J call TRBJ2-1, with 8 bases fitting TRBD2. CDR3 size: 16 residues. From germline, CDR1 is SGHNT and CDR2 YYREEE (reference sequence). Germline trimming cut 0 bases from V and 0 bases from J; bases unmatched to any gene: 2. The DNA of the CDR3 is TGTGCCAGCAGCTTGGGCGGGGGGAGCTCCTACAATGAGCAGTTCTTC. This translates into CASSLGGGSSYNEQFF.

CDR3 protein: CASSRRAGQGLGTQYF. For the CDR3, the DNA is TGTGCCAGCAGCAGACGGGCGGGCCAGGGTTTAGGGACGCAGTATTTT. J is TRBJ2-3 and V is TRBV5-8; D tentatively fits TRBD1 or TRBD2 (5 bases each). Trimming removed 4 bases at V and 9 bases at J, with 24 bases between. Germline lookup yields CDR1 SGHTS and CDR2 YDEGEE. This CDR3 contains 16 residues.

The chain couples TRBV7-8 to TRBJ1-3; 8 bases line up with TRBD1. There are 16 residues in the CDR3. Germline loops: CDR1 SGHVS, CDR2 FQNEAQ. The V and J ends lost 1 base and 4 bases, in that order; junction bases with no gene match: 6. The CDR3 nucleotides are TGTGCCAGCAGCTTAGTGGACAGGGTAGGGGGAAACACCATATATTTT. Protein sequence: CASSLVDRVGGNTIYF. Looking up the rest from reference TRBV7-8 and TRBJ1-3 gives the full variable domain: GAGVSQSPRYKVAKRGQDVALRCDPISGHVSLFWYQQALGQGPEFLTYFQNEAQLDKSGLPSDRFFAERPEGSVSTLKIQRTQQEDSAVYLCASSLVDRVGGNTIYFGEGSWLTVV.

The V call is TRBV28, the J call TRBJ2-2; 9 nucleotides line up with TRBD2. The germline V gene encodes CDR1 MDHEN and CDR2 SYDVKM. CDR3 length: 16 amino acids. The trim removed 7 bases at V and 1 base at J, leaving 7 bases unmatched. The CDR3 coding sequence is TGTGCCAGCATGGCACCGACTAGCGGGAACACCGGGGAGCTGTTTTTT. Translation gives CASMAPTSGNTGELFF.

V and J are TRBV5-1 and TRBJ2-3; 10 nucleotides match TRBD1. With V trimmed by 3 bases and J by 3 bases, 4 bases remained unmatched. The CDR3 is 15 residues long. The germline V gene encodes CDR1 SGHRS and CDR2 YFSETQ. CDR3 nucleotide sequence: TGCGCCAGCAGCTCCCGGGACAGGGGAACAGATACGCAGTATTTT. Translated: CASSSRDRGTDTQYF.

This clone was detected only a few times. The chain carries TRBV15 and TRBJ2-1, with D perhaps matching TRBD1 (7 bases). Germline lookup yields CDR1 LNHNV and CDR2 YYDKDF (reference sequence). CDR3 length: 16 residues. V was trimmed by 5 bases and J by 6 bases, leaving 20 bases between them. Here the CDR3 reads CATSRRGLGMGNEQFF. CDR3 sequence (DNA): TGTGCCACCAGCCGGAGGGGGCTGGGGATGGGCAATGAGCAGTTCTTC. Using reference TRBV15 and TRBJ2-1 for the parts outside the CDR3, the full variable domain is DAMVIQNPRYQVTQFGKPVTLSCSQTLNHNVMYWYQQKSSQAPKLLFHYYDKDFNNEADTPDNFQSRRPNTSFCFLDIRSPGLGDTAMYLCATSRRGLGMGNEQFFGPGTRLTVL.

As concerns this clone: Additional DNA sequences in this sample encode the identical CDR3. This chain uses TRBV5-1 with TRBJ2-5; D unclear. The CDR3 has 11 residues. V lost 4 bases, J lost 2 bases, and 3 bases lay in between. Germline assignment: CDR1 SGHRS and CDR2 YFSETQ. The CDR3 region is CASSLQETQYF. The CDR3 DNA follows: TGCGCCAGCAGCCTTCAAGAGACCCAGTACTTC. Drawing the rest from reference TRBV5-1 and TRBJ2-5, the complete variable domain is KAGVTQTPRYLIKTRGQQVTLSCSPISGHRSVSWYQQTPGQGLQFLFEYFSETQRNKGNFPGRFSGRQFSNSRSEMNVSTLELGDSALYLCASSLQETQYFGPGTRLLVL.